The clone carrying this TCR beta chain was seen at least ten times. V lost 4 bases and J lost 6; bases outside the gene matches: 19. This CDR3 contains 19 residues. Germline CDR1 is SGHRS and CDR2 is YFSETQ. This entry belongs to a study of CD8 T cells in ankylosing spondylitis. MiXCR, applied by TCRdb to the 5' RACE reads, yields one record per CDR3 protein. The sample records about 140,000 distinct CDR3 sequences, approximately 8.4% being singletons. The sequenced material came from synovial fluid, either unsorted or a sorted T cell fraction (not recorded which). This clonotype originated in a male donor with ankylosing spondylitis. The J gene is TRBJ2-1, the V gene TRBV5-1, with 10 bases aligning to TRBD2. This CDR3 is CASSPEERGGFERINEQFF. The CDR3 DNA reads TGCGCCAGCAGCCCAGAGGAGCGGGGGGGCTTTGAACGGATCAATGAGCAGTTCTTC.